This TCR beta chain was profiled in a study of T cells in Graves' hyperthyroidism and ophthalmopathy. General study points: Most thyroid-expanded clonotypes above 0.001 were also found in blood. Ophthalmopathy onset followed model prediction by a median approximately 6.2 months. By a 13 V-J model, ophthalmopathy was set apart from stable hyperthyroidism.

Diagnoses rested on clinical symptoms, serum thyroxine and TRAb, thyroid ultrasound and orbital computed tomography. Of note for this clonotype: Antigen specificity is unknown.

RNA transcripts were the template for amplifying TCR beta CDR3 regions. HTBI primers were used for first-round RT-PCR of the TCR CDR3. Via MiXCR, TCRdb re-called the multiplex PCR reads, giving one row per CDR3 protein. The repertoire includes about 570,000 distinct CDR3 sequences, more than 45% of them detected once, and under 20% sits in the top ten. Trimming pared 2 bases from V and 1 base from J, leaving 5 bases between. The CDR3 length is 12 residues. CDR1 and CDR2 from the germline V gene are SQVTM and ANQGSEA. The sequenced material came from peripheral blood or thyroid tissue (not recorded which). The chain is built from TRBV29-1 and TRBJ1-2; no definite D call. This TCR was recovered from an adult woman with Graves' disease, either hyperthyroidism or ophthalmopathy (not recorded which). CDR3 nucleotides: TGCAGCGTTGAACAGCTTAACTATGGCTACACCTTC. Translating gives CSVEQLNYGYTF. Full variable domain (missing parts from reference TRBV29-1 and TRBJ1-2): SAVISQKPSRDICQRGTSLTIQCQVDSQVTMMFWYRQQPGQSLTLIATANQGSEATYESGFVIDKFPISRPNLTFSTLTVSNMSPEDSSIYLCSVEQLNYGYTFGSGTRLTVV.